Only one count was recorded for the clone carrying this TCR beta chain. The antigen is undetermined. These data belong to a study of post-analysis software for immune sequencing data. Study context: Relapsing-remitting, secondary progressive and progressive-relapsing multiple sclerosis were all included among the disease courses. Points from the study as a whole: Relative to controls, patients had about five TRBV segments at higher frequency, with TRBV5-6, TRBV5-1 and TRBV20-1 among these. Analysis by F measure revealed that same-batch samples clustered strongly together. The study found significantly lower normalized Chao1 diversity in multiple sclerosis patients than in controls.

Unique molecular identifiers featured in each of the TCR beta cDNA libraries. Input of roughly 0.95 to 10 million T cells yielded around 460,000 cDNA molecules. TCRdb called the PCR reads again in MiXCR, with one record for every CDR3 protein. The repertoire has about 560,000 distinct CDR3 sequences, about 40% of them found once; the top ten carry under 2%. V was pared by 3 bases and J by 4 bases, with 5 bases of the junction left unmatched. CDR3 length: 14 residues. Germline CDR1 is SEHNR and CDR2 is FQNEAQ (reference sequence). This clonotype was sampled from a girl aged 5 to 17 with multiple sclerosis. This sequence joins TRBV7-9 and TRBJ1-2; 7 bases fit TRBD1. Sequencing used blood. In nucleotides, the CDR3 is TGTGCCAGCAGCTTTACTTCAGGGGGCTATGGCTACACCTTC. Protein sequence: CASSFTSGGYGYTF.